One sample yielded the 4 T cell receptor beta chains listed below, sequenced in a study of shared clonotypes between healthy human individuals. Sequenced by immunoSEQ multiplex PCR; TCRdb stores in-frame clones only, minus some. The table lists a few million clones, 90% to 96% of them singletons. Source material: naive CD4+ T cells sorted from blood. The subset denotes: CD45RA+ positively selected. The source is a man between 18 and 35 years old in good health.

This clone was seen more than once but under ten times. Other DNA sequences in this specimen translate into the identical CDR3. J is TRBJ1-1 and V is TRBV7-9; D unclear. The CDR3 extends over 14 amino acids. Germline CDR1 is SEHNR and CDR2 is FQNEAQ (reference sequence). With 6 bases removed from V and 1 base from J, the gap between germline ends came to 12 bases. The CDR3 region is CASSPRAGNTEAFF. CDR3 DNA: TGTGCCAGCAGTCCCCGGGCGGGGAACACTGAAGCTTTCTTT.

This chain links TRBV7-2 with TRBJ2-3; 13 nucleotides agree with TRBD2. This CDR3 is 16 amino acids long. Germline lookup yields CDR1 SGHTA and CDR2 FQGNSA. V gave up 4 bases and J gave up 5 bases; unmatched junction bases: 6. The CDR3 nucleotides are TGTGCCAGCAGCTCGCGGACTAGCGGGGGATTAGATACGCAGTATTTT. Translation gives CASSSRTSGGLDTQYF.

This chain uses TRBV2 with TRBJ2-3; weak D call: TRBD2 (6 bases). Germline V gene data show CDR1 as SNHLY and CDR2 as FYNNEI. This CDR3 spans 14 amino acids. V lost 6 bases and J 1 base, leaving 11 bases between the germline ends. The CDR3 here is CASSFRLGTDTQYF. The CDR3 DNA follows: TGTGCCAGCAGCTTTAGACTAGGCACAGATACGCAGTATTTT.

The chain combines TRBV7-9 with TRBJ2-1, with TRBD2 identical over 13 bases. V dropped 6 bases and J dropped 9; count of bases not matched to a gene: 8. This CDR3 region has 15 residues. Germline values: CDR1 SEHNR, CDR2 FQNEAQ (reference sequence). The CDR3 sequence: CASRTGLAGLSEQFF. The DNA for the CDR3 is TGTGCCAGCAGAACGGGACTAGCGGGACTCTCTGAGCAGTTCTTC.